The T cell receptor (beta chain) under discussion was sequenced for a study of blood T cell repertoires in COVID-19. Study overall: T cells, B-cell-depleted T cells, or PBMCs supplied cDNA or gDNA.

In the original workflow: Estimation of nucleated cell counts relied on the amplification of reference gene primers. Produced via immunoSEQ multiplex PCR; TCRdb's table is partial and in-frame only. Clone size and the V and J calls come from that table; the DNA yielded D and trimming. The sample shows 120,000 or so clones, 87% of them seen only once. The table lists this clone with a few counts. Sequencing input: peripheral blood. The clonotype was recovered from a human donor in a cohort sampled during active COVID-19.

This CDR3 is CASSWTGGVNEQFF. The CDR3 DNA is TGTGCCAGTAGTTGGACAGGGGGTGTTAATGAGCAGTTCTTC. The rearrangement uses TRBV19 and TRBJ2-1; 10 bases line up with TRBD1. The germline V gene encodes CDR1 LNHDA and CDR2 SQIVND (reference sequence). The CDR3 contains 14 residues. Trimming at V came to 5 bases and at J to 7 bases, leaving 5 bases not matched to a gene.